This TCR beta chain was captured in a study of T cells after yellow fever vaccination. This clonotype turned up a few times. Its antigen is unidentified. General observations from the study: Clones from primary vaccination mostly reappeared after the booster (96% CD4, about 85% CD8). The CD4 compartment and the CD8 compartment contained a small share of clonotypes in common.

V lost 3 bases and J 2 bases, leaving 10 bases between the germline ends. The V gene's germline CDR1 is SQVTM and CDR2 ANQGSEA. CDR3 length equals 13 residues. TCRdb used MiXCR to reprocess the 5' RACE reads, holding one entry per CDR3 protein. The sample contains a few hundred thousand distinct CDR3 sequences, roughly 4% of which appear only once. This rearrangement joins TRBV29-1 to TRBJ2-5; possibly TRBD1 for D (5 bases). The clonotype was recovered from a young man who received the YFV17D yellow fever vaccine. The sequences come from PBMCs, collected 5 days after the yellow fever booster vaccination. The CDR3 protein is CSVDTTVQETQYF. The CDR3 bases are TGCAGCGTTGACACGACAGTGCAAGAGACCCAGTACTTC.